This TCR beta chain was identified in a study of OX40 agonist ivuxolimab in advanced cancers. The study, taken as a whole, reports: The study found that CD8+ T cells averaged more expanded clones than CD4+.

Details on this clone: Its antigen is currently unknown.

Sequenced by immunoSEQ multiplex PCR; TCRdb stores in-frame clones only, minus some. The repertoire holds about 120,000 clones, around 89% seen once, with about 0.55% in the top ten. The V segment lost 2 bases and the J segment 4 bases; nucleotides outside the gene matches: 5. The germline gives CDR1 KGHSH, CDR2 LQKENI. CDR3 length equals 15 residues. Baseline was the first blood sampling point, followed by cycle 4 day 1 and cycle 7 day 1. The TCR originated in an adult with an advanced solid tumor such as melanoma, head and neck, liver or kidney cancer. The rearrangement joins TRBV18 to TRBJ2-3; TRBD2 aligns across 8 bases. This specimen consisted of CD4+ or CD8+ T cells sorted from blood, obtained in a trial of the OX40 agonist ivuxolimab. CDR3 protein: CASSPRGLVSDTQYF. As DNA, the CDR3 is TGTGCCAGCTCACCAAGGGGACTAGTTTCAGATACGCAGTATTTT.